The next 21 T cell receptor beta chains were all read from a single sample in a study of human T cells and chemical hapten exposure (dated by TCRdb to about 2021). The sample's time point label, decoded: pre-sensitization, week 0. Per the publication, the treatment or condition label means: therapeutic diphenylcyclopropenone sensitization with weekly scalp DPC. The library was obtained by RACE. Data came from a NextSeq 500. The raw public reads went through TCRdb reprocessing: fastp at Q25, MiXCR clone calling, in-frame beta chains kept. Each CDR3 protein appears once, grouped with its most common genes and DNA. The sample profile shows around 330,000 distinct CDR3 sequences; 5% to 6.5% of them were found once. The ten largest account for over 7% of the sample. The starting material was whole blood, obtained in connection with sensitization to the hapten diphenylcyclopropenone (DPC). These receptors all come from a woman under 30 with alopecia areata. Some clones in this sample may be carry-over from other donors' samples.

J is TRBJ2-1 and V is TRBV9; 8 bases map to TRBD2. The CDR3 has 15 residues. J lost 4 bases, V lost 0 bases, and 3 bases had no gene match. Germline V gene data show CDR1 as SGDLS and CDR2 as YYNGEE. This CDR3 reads CASSVDAGGYNEQFF. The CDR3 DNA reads TGTGCCAGCAGCGTAGATGCGGGGGGATACAATGAGCAGTTCTTC.

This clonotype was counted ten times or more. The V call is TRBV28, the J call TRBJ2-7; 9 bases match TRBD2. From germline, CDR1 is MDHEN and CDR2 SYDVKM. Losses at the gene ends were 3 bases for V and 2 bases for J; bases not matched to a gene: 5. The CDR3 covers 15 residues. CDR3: CASSFATSGTYEQYF. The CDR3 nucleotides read TGTGCCAGCAGTTTTGCGACTAGCGGAACCTACGAGCAGTACTTC.

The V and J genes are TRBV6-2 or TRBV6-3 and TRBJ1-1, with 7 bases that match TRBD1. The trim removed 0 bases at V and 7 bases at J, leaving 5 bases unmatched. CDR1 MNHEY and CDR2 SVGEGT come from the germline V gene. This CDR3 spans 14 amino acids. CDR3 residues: CASSYSGPGGEAFF. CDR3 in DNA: TGTGCCAGCAGTTACTCAGGGCCAGGGGGTGAAGCTTTCTTT.

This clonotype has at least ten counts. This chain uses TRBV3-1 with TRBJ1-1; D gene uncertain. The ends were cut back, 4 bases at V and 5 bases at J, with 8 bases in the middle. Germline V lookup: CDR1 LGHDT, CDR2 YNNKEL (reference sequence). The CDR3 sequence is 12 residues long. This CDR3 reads CASSLQRTEAFF. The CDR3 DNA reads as TGTGCCAGCAGCCTACAGCGGACTGAAGCTTTCTTT.

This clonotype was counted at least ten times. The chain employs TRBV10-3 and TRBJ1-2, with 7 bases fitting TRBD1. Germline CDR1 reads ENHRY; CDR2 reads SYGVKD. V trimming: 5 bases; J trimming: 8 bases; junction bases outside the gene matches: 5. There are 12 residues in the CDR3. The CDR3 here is CAISYTGEGYTF. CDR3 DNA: TGTGCCATCAGTTACACAGGGGAGGGCTACACCTTC.

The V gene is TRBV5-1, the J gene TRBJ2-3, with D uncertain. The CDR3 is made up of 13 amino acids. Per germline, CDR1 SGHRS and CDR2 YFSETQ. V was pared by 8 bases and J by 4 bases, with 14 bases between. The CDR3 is CASGPTTADTQYF. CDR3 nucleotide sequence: TGCGCCAGTGGACCAACTACGGCAGATACGCAGTATTTT.

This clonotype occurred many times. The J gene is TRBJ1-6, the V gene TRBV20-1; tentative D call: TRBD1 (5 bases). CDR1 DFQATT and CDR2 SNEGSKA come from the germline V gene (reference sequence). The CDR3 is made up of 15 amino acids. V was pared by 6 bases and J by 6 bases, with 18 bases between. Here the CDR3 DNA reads TGCAGTGCAACCATCCTGGGGACGGCTAATTCACCCCTCCACTTT. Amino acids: CSATILGTANSPLHF.

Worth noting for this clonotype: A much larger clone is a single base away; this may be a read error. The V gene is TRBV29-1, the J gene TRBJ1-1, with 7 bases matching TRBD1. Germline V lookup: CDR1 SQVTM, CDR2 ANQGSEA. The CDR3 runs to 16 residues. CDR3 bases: TGCAGAGTTGGGGGGACAGCGACCTTAATGAACACTGAAGCTTTCTTT. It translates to CRVGGTATLMNTEAFF.

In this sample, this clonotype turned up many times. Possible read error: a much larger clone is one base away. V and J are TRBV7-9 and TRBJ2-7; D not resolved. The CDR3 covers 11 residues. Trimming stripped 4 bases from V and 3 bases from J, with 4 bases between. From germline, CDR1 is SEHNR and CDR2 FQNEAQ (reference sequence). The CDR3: CASSSNYEQYF. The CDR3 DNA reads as TGTGCCAGCAGCTCCAACTACGAGCAGTACTTC.

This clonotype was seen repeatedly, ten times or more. CDR3 coding DNA: TGTGCCATCAGTGTACAACCACCCGCCTACGAGCAGTACTTC. As protein: CAISVQPPAYEQYF. The chain links TRBV10-3 to TRBJ2-7; D is unresolved. Trimming pared 4 bases from V and 2 bases from J, leaving 12 bases between. CDR1 is ENHRY and CDR2 is SYGVKD in the germline V gene. The CDR3 totals 14 residues.

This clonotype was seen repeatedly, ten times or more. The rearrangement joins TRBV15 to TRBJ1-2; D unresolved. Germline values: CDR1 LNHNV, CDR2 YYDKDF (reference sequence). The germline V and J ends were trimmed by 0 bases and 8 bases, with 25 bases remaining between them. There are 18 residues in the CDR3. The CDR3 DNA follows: TGTGCCACCAGCAGAGAACCCACATACCAAACGGCATTTCTCGGCTACACCTTC. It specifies CATSREPTYQTAFLGYTF.

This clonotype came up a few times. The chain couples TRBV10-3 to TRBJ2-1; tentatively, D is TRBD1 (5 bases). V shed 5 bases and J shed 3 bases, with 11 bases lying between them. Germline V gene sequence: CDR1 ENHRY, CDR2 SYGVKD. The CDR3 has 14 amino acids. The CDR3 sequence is CAISWKDNYNEQFF. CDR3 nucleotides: TGTGCCATCAGTTGGAAGGACAACTACAATGAGCAGTTCTTC.

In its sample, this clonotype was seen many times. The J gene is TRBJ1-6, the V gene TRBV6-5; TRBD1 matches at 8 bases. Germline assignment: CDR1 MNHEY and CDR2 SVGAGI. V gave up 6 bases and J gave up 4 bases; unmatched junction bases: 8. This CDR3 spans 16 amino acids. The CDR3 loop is CASSPSDRGYNSPLHF. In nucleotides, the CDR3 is TGTGCCAGCAGCCCATCCGACAGGGGTTATAATTCACCCCTCCACTTT.

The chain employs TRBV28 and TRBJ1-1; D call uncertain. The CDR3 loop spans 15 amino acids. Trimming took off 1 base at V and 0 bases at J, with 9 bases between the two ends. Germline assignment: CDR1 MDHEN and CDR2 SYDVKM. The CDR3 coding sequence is TGTGCCAGCAGTTTATATCCACGTATGAACACTGAAGCTTTCTTT. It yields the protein CASSLYPRMNTEAFF.

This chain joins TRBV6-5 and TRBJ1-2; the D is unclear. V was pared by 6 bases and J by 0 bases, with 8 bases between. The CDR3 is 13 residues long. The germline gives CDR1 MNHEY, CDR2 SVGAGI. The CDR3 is CASRSNPNYGYTF. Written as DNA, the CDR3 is TGTGCCAGCAGGTCCAATCCTAACTATGGCTACACCTTC.

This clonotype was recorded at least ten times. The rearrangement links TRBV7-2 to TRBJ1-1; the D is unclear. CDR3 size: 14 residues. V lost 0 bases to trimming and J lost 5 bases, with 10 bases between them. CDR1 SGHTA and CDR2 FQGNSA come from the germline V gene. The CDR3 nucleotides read TGTGCCAGCAGCTTAGCGCTAACCAGTACTGAAGCTTTCTTT. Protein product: CASSLALTSTEAFF.

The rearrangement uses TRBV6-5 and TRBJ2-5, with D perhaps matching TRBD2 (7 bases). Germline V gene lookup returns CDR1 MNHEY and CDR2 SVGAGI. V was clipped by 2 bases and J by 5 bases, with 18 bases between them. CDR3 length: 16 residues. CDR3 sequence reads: CASSYAAGATGETQYF. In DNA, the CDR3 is TGTGCCAGCAGTTACGCGGCGGGGGCCACCGGGGAGACCCAGTACTTC.

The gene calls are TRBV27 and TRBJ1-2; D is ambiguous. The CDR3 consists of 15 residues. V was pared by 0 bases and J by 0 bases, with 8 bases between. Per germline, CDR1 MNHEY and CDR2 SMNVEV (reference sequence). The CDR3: CASSLSTVANYGYTF. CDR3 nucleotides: TGTGCCAGCAGTTTATCAACAGTAGCTAACTATGGCTACACCTTC.

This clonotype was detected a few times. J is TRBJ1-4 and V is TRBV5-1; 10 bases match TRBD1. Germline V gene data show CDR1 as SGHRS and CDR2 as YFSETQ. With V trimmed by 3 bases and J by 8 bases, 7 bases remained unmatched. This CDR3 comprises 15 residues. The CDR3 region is CASSSTGGDVEKLFF. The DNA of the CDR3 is TGCGCCAGCAGCTCGACAGGGGGCGATGTAGAAAAACTGTTTTTT.

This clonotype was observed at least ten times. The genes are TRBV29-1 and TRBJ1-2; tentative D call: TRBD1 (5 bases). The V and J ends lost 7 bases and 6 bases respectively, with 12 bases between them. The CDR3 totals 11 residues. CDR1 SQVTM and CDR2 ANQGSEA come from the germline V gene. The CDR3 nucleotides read TGCAGCGCCGCCGACAGAGATGGCTACACCTTC. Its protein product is CSAADRDGYTF.

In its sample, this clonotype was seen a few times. CDR3 DNA sequence: TGCAGTGCTAGAAAGCGGGCGGAGCCCACAGATACGCAGTATTTT. Its translation is CSARKRAEPTDTQYF. The chain recombines TRBV20-1 with TRBJ2-3; tentatively, D is TRBD2 (6 bases). The CDR3 sequence is 15 residues long. From germline, CDR1 is DFQATT and CDR2 SNEGSKA (reference sequence). Trimming cost V 2 bases and J 2 bases, with 14 bases left between them.